The 10 T cell receptor beta chains in this list originate from one sample, sequenced in a study of spatial heterogeneity in lung cancer. TCRdb re-derived calls from the 5' RACE reads in MiXCR, one entry per CDR3 protein. The repertoire holds about 36,000 distinct CDR3 sequences, less than 5.5% seen once, with roughly 26% in the top ten. The time point here: sample taken at primary tumor resection. In each case, whole RNA from tumor, nontumor lung or frozen PBMC was sequenced unsorted. The input for sequencing was PBMCs, taken at surgery. The receptors derive from a female donor with early-stage non-small cell lung cancer.

J is TRBJ2-7 and V is TRBV27; 10 positions agree with TRBD2. With V trimmed by 5 bases and J by 0 bases, 4 bases remained unmatched. Germline lookup yields CDR1 MNHEY and CDR2 SMNVEV (reference sequence). This CDR3 comprises 15 residues. The CDR3 sequence: CASSRSGRASYEQYF. The CDR3 DNA reads as TGTGCCAGCAGTCGGAGCGGGAGGGCCTCCTACGAGCAGTACTTC.

This clonotype was counted many times. The chain links TRBV12-3 or TRBV12-4 to TRBJ2-5; a possible D gene is TRBD2 (5 bases). V gave up 3 bases and J gave up 3 bases, with 8 bases separating them. The CDR3 has 13 amino acids. The CDR3 region is CASSFRGEETQYF. The CDR3 DNA follows: TGTGCCAGCAGTTTCCGGGGAGAAGAGACCCAGTACTTC.

The CDR3, as DNA: TGTGCCAGCAGCTTAGATACAGCGTACACAGATACGCAGTATTTT. Translated: CASSLDTAYTDTQYF. The chain links TRBV7-2 to TRBJ2-3, with D unclear. Deletions cut 1 base from V and 2 bases from J, with 10 bases between. The CDR3 totals 15 residues. Germline V CDR1 and CDR2: SGHTA, FQGNSA.

Ten or more counts support this clonotype. J is TRBJ2-3 and V is TRBV14; TRBD1 is a possible D gene (5 bases). The CDR3 contains 14 residues. The germline V gene encodes CDR1 SGHDN and CDR2 FVKESK. The ends were cut back, 3 bases at V and 6 bases at J, with 13 bases in the middle. This CDR3 is CASSQAAAGDTQYF. DNA of the CDR3: TGTGCCAGCAGCCAGGCGGCGGCAGGGGATACGCAGTATTTT.

At least ten counts were recorded for this clonotype. The J gene is TRBJ2-5, the V gene TRBV20-1; D assignment may be TRBD1 or TRBD2 (6 bases each). This CDR3 is built from 14 residues. The V and J ends lost 4 bases and 1 base respectively, with 13 bases between them. Germline loops: CDR1 DFQATT, CDR2 SNEGSKA (reference sequence). CDR3 protein: CSAKRGGSQETQYF. CDR3 nucleotide sequence: TGCAGTGCTAAGCGAGGGGGGAGCCAAGAGACCCAGTACTTC.

The sample holds many counts of this clonotype. The chain combines TRBV7-2 with TRBJ2-3; no firm D call. This CDR3 has 14 residues. The germline CDR1 and CDR2 sequences are SGHTA and FQGNSA. V shed 1 base and J shed 0 bases, with 5 bases lying between them. CDR3 amino acids: CASSLVGSTDTQYF. In DNA form, the CDR3 reads TGTGCCAGCAGCTTAGTGGGAAGCACAGATACGCAGTATTTT.

This clonotype was seen many times. V is TRBV4-1 and J is TRBJ2-5, with D maybe TRBD1 (6 bases). The V gene lost 4 bases and the J gene lost 2 bases, with 14 bases spanning the gap. The germline gives CDR1 MGHRA, CDR2 YSYEKL. The CDR3 length is 15 residues. CDR3 in amino acids: CASSRIGTRQETQYF. In DNA, the CDR3 is TGCGCCAGCAGCCGCATCGGGACAAGACAAGAGACCCAGTACTTC.

Within the sample, this clonotype is medium-sized. This chain links TRBV24-1 with TRBJ2-1, with 10 nucleotides matching TRBD2. The CDR3 spans 16 residues. Germline trimming cut 2 bases from V and 7 bases from J; bases unmatched to any gene: 7. The germline gives CDR1 KGHDR, CDR2 SFDVKD. As DNA, the CDR3 is TGTGCCACCAGTGATTGGACTAGCGGCCAGGTGAATGAGCAGTTCTTC. It yields the protein CATSDWTSGQVNEQFF.

This clonotype was found many times. V and J are TRBV20-1 and TRBJ2-3, with a possible D match to TRBD2 (6 bases). The CDR3 runs to 13 residues. The ends were cut back, 8 bases at V and 1 base at J, with 13 bases in the middle. Germline loops: CDR1 DFQATT, CDR2 SNEGSKA (reference sequence). The CDR3 DNA sequence: TGCAGTCCGGAGGGGATAGGCACAGATACGCAGTATTTT. Amino acids: CSPEGIGTDTQYF.

This clonotype was counted at least ten times. V and J are TRBV6-5 and TRBJ2-5, with D perhaps TRBD2 (5 bases). Germline loops: CDR1 MNHEY, CDR2 SVGAGI. V shed 2 bases and J shed 5 bases, with 18 bases lying between them. The CDR3 sequence is 16 residues long. The DNA of the CDR3 is TGTGCCAGCAGTTACCGCCCCCCGCCTCCGGGGGAGACCCAGTACTTC. The encoded protein is CASSYRPPPPGETQYF.